The clone carrying this T cell receptor (beta chain) was detected only once. As yet, its antigen is unknown. These data are taken from a study of blood T cells in healthy people across ages. Healthy Caucasians from Russia aged roughly 6 to 100 served as donors. Findings and limits, study-wide: Estimated diversity across one million T cells was deemed an underestimate.

Together with a sample-barcoded 5' primer, a J-beta primer mix was included in a second PCR lasting roughly 7 to 11 cycles. TCRdb reprocessed the 5' RACE reads with MiXCR, giving one entry per CDR3 protein. The sample has around 780,000 distinct CDR3 sequences; around a quarter are singletons. The sample was also reused in another study, on T cells of mothers and their children.

The source material was blood. The TCR originated in a boy under 18 in good health.

CDR3 sequence: CASSLRWTGKTYEQYF. The DNA of the CDR3 is TGTGCCAGCAGTTTACGCTGGACAGGCAAAACCTACGAGCAGTACTTC. The rearrangement joins TRBV27 to TRBJ2-5; 7 nucleotides match TRBD1. The J call could be wrong; TRBJ2-7 is a better fit for the DNA end. The CDR3 has 16 residues. Germline values: CDR1 MNHEY, CDR2 SMNVEV (reference sequence).